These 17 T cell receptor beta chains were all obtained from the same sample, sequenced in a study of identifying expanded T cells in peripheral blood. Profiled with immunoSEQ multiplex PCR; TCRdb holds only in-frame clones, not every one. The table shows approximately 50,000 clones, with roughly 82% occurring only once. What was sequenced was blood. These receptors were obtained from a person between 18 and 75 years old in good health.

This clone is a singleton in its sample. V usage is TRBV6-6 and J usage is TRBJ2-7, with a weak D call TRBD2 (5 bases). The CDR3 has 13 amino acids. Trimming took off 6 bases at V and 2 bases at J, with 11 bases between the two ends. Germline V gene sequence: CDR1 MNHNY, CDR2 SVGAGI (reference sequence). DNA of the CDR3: TGTGCCAGCAGCCAGACTACTACCTACGAGCAGTACTTC. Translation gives CASSQTTTYEQYF.

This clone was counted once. This chain's CDR3 is CASSGTTYTGELFF. The CDR3 bases are TGCGCCAGCAGCGGCACTACTTACACCGGGGAGCTGTTTTTT. The V call is TRBV5-1, the J call TRBJ2-2, with unresolved D. This CDR3 contains 14 residues. Germline V gene sequence: CDR1 SGHRS, CDR2 YFSETQ. Trimming shortened V by 4 bases and J by 3 bases, and 10 bases separated the two germline ends.

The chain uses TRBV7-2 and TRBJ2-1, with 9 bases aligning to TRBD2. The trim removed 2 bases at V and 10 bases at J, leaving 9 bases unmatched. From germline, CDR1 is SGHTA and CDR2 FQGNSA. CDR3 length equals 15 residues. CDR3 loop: CASSLTASGVLEQFF. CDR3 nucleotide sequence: TGTGCCAGCAGCTTAACGGCTAGCGGGGTACTAGAGCAGTTCTTC.

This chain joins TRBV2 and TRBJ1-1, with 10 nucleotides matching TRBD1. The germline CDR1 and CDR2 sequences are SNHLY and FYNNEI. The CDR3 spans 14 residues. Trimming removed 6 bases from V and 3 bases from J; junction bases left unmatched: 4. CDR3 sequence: CASRGQGTDTEAFF. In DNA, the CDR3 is TGTGCCAGCAGGGGACAGGGGACCGACACTGAAGCTTTCTTT.

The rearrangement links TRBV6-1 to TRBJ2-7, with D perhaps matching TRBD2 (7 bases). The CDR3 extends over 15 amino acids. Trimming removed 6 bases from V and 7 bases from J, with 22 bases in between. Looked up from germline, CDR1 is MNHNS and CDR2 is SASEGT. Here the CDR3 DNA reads TGTGCCAGCAGCGAACTAGCGAAAGTAAGGGGGGAGCAGTACTTC. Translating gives CASSELAKVRGEQYF.

DNA for the CDR3: TGTGCCAGCTCGGACAGGGAGGACGGGGAGCTGTTTTTT. It yields the protein CASSDREDGELFF. The chain is built from TRBV6-4 and TRBJ2-2; 8 bases map to TRBD1. Germline V gene sequence: CDR1 MRHNA, CDR2 SNTAGT. The CDR3 covers 13 residues. The V and J ends lost 8 bases and 7 bases, in that order; junction bases with no gene match: 6.

In DNA form, the CDR3 reads TGTGCCAGCAGCTTAGGGCAGGGGGGCCCCTACGAGCAGTACTTC. Translating gives CASSLGQGGPYEQYF. The rearrangement uses TRBV11-2 and TRBJ2-7, with a possible D match to TRBD1 (7 bases). The CDR3 is made up of 15 amino acids. The V gene lost 1 base and the J gene lost 2 bases, with 12 bases spanning the gap. Germline V gives CDR1 SGHAT, CDR2 FQNNGV.

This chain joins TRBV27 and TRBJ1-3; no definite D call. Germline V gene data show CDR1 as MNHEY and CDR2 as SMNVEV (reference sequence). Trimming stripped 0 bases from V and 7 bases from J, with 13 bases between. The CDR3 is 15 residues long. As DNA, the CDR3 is TGTGCCAGCAGTTTATCTGGTGGTTCGGGGAACACCATATATTTT. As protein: CASSLSGGSGNTIYF.

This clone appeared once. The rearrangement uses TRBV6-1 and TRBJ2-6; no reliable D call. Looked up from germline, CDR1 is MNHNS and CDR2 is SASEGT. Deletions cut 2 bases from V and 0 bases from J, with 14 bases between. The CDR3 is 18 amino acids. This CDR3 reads CASSELAAPFSGANVLTF. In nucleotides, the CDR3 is TGTGCCAGCAGTGAACTTGCGGCACCCTTCTCTGGGGCCAACGTCCTGACTTTC.

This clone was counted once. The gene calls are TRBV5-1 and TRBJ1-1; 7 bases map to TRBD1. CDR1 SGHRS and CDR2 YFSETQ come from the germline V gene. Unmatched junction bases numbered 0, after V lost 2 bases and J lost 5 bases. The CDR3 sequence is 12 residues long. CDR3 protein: CASSLQGTEAFF. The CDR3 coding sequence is TGCGCCAGCAGCTTACAGGGGACTGAAGCTTTCTTT.

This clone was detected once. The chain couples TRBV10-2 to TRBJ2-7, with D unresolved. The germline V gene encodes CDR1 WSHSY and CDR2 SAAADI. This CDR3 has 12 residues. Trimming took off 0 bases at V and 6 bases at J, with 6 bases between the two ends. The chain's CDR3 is CASSESVGEQYF. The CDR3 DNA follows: TGCGCCAGCAGTGAGTCGGTAGGCGAGCAGTACTTC.

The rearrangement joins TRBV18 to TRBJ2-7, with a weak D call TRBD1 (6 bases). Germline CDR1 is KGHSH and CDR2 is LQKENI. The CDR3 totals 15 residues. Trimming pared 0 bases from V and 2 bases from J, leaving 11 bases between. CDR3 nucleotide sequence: TGTGCCAGCTCACCACCCTCAGGGGATACCTACGAGCAGTACTTC. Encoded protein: CASSPPSGDTYEQYF.

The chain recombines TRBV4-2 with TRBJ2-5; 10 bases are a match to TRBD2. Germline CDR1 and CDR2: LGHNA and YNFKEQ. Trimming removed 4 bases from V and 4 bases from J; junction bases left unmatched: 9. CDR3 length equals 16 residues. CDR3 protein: CASSLRSGRALETQYF. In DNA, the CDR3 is TGTGCCAGCAGCCTGAGAAGCGGGAGGGCCTTAGAGACCCAGTACTTC.

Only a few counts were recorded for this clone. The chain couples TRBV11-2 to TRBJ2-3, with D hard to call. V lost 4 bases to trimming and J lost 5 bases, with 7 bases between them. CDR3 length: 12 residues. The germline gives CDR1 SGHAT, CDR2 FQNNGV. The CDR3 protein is CASSSWQDTQYF. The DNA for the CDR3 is TGTGCCAGCAGCTCCTGGCAAGATACGCAGTATTTT.

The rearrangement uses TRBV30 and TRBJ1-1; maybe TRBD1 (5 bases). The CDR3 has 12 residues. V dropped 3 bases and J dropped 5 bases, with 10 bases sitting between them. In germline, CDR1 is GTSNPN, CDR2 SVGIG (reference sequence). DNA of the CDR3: TGTGCCTGGAGCAGGGATTTAACTGAAGCTTTCTTT. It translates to CAWSRDLTEAFF.

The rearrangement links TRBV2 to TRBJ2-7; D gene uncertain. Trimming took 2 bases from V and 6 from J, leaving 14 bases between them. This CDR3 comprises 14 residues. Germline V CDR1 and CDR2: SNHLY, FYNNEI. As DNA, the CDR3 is TGTGCCAGCAGTGAATATGGCACATCGCGCGAGCAGTACTTC. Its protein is CASSEYGTSREQYF.

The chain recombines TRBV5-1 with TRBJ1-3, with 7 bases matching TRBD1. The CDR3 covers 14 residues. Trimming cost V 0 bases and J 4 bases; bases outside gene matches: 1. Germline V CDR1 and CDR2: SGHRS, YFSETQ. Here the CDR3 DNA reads TGCGCCAGCAGCTTGGGACAGGGCGGAAACACCATATATTTT. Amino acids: CASSLGQGGNTIYF.